Listed here is a single T cell receptor (beta chain). Repertoires were generated with immunoSEQ multiplex PCR, while TCRdb's copy carries only in-frame clones and drops some. Found here are about 65,000 clones, 90% of them singletons; the top ten hold about 1.2%. Germline CDR1 is SGHRS and CDR2 is YFSETQ. The ends were cut back, 1 base at V and 1 base at J, with 5 bases in the middle. This CDR3 comprises 13 residues. This entry is derived from a study of control samples from healthy donors and cancer patients. The receptor was derived from a woman aged 45-65 years with colorectal cancer. The chain employs TRBV5-1 and TRBJ2-5; D is ambiguous. The sequenced material came from PBMCs. The CDR3 loop is CASSLTVQETQYF. CDR3 nucleotide sequence: TGCGCCAGCAGCTTGACGGTCCAAGAGACCCAGTACTTC.